This TCR beta chain comes out of a study of human T cells and chemical hapten exposure. This clonotype came up many times. In the library, unique molecular identifiers were attached to individual cDNA molecules. One entry per CDR3 protein, called by TCRdb with MiXCR from the RACE reads. In the table there are about 71,000 distinct CDR3 sequences, roughly 10% of which are singletons. The junction had 5 bases not matched to a gene; V was cut back by 3 bases and J by 5 bases. Germline V gene lookup returns CDR1 MDHEN and CDR2 SYDVKM. CDR3 length: 15 amino acids. The sample's time point: patch test 3, about 24 weeks after DPC sensitization. Treatment: therapeutic diphenylcyclopropenone sensitization with weekly scalp DPC.

This sequence was found in a woman in her forties or fifties with alopecia areata. Some clones in this sample may be carry-over from other donors' samples. This specimen consisted of whole blood, obtained in connection with sensitization to the hapten diphenylcyclopropenone (DPC). V usage is TRBV28 and J usage is TRBJ2-5, with 11 positions matching TRBD1. The DNA of the CDR3 is TGTGCCAGCAGTTTCAGGACAGGGGGCTTGGAGACCCAGTACTTC. The encoded protein is CASSFRTGGLETQYF.